Each of the 14 T cell receptor beta chains below was sequenced from the same sample in a study of blood T cell repertoires in COVID-19. Only in-frame clones appear in the TCRdb table, and some are missing; sequencing was by immunoSEQ multiplex PCR. The sample lists a few hundred thousand clones; roughly nine tenths were seen once. The sample taken for sequencing was peripheral blood. The receptor source for this set is a man younger than 30 who had recovered from COVID-19.

J is TRBJ1-6 and V is TRBV27; D not resolved. This CDR3 is 15 amino acids long. V shed 6 bases and J shed 0 bases, with 9 bases lying between them. Germline CDR1 MNHEY, CDR2 SMNVEV (reference sequence). In nucleotides, the CDR3 is TGTGCCAGCAGGCGGGGTGGCTCCTATAATTCACCCCTCCACTTT. Its protein product is CASRRGGSYNSPLHF.

The rearrangement uses TRBV19 and TRBJ1-4; D unresolved. Between the trimmed V and J ends, which lost 6 bases and 8 bases, there was a span of 10 bases. CDR3 length: 12 amino acids. From germline, CDR1 is LNHDA and CDR2 SQIVND (reference sequence). This CDR3 reads CASRGLEEKLFF. As DNA, the CDR3 is TGTGCCAGTAGGGGTCTGGAGGAAAAACTGTTTTTT.

This clone was observed a few times. This sequence joins TRBV7-9 and TRBJ2-2, with D perhaps matching TRBD1 (5 bases). V was cut by 7 bases and J by 5 bases, with 17 bases left in between. CDR3 size: 15 residues. Per the germline V gene, CDR1 is SEHNR and CDR2 is FQNEAQ (reference sequence). The CDR3 DNA sequence: TGTGCCAGCATGGGCTCGGCAGGGTGGACCGGGGAGCTGTTTTTT. It translates to CASMGSAGWTGELFF.

V is TRBV15 and J is TRBJ2-1, with 7 bases aligning to TRBD2. This CDR3 region has 15 residues. V dropped 3 bases and J dropped 0; count of bases not matched to a gene: 2. Germline V gene sequence: CDR1 LNHNV, CDR2 YYDKDF (reference sequence). The CDR3 sequence: CATSRTGGSYNEQFF. CDR3 DNA sequence: TGTGCCACCAGCAGGACGGGGGGCTCCTACAATGAGCAGTTCTTC.

The chain has TRBV27 and TRBJ1-2; 9 bases fit TRBD1. The CDR3 is 16 residues long. V lost 5 bases, J lost 4 bases, and 11 bases stayed unmatched. Germline V gene data show CDR1 as MNHEY and CDR2 as SMNVEV (reference sequence). In nucleotides, the CDR3 is TGTGCCAGCAGTCCCGCCGGGACAGGGTTCTTCTATGGCTACACCTTC. This sequence encodes CASSPAGTGFFYGYTF.

This clone showed up many times. V usage is TRBV4-2 and J usage is TRBJ1-2, with no clear D. The CDR3 spans 14 residues. The germline V gene has CDR1 LGHNA and CDR2 YNFKEQ. Between the trimmed V and J ends, which lost 0 bases and 13 bases, there was a span of 18 bases. The DNA of the CDR3 is TGTGCCAGCAGCCAAGATGGCCTTGCGGTGCGAGCCACCTTC. This encodes CASSQDGLAVRATF.

The chain joins TRBV5-4 to TRBJ1-2; D uncertain. The germline CDR1 and CDR2 sequences are SGHNT and YYREEE (reference sequence). The CDR3 is 16 amino acids. Trimming removed 3 bases at V and 5 bases at J, with 20 bases between. CDR3 nucleotide sequence: TGTGCCAGCAGCTCTTTGATCGGGAGCACGGGATATGGCTACACCTTC. This encodes CASSSLIGSTGYGYTF.

The chain employs TRBV9 and TRBJ2-3; a possible D gene is TRBD1 (5 bases). V was pared by 7 bases and J by 0 bases, with 9 bases between. Germline V gene sequence: CDR1 SGDLS, CDR2 YYNGEE. The CDR3 loop spans 13 amino acids. The CDR3 reads CASSQGSTDTQYF. CDR3 in DNA: TGTGCCAGCTCCCAGGGTAGCACAGATACGCAGTATTTT.

The V call is TRBV20-1, the J call TRBJ2-7; 7 bases agree with TRBD2. Looked up from germline, CDR1 is DFQATT and CDR2 is SNEGSKA (reference sequence). V lost 6 bases, J lost 7 bases, and 6 bases stayed unmatched. CDR3 length: 11 residues. CDR3 protein: CSAEREMEQYF. CDR3 nucleotides: TGCAGTGCGGAGCGGGAAATGGAGCAGTACTTC.

The chain combines TRBV7-6 with TRBJ1-1, with TRBD1 identical over 8 bases. Trimming removed 1 base from V and 6 bases from J; junction bases left unmatched: 10. Looked up from germline, CDR1 is SGHVS and CDR2 is FNYEAQ. This CDR3 region has 16 residues. The CDR3 region has the DNA TGTGCCAGCAGCTTAGAGTCGCAGGGGGCTTATGCTGAAGCTTTCTTT. Translating gives CASSLESQGAYAEAFF.

The chain carries TRBV11-2 and TRBJ2-3; D is ambiguous. Germline V gene data show CDR1 as SGHAT and CDR2 as FQNNGV. V lost 2 bases and J 3 bases, leaving 6 bases between the germline ends. The CDR3 is 13 amino acids. CDR3: CASSLMSTDTQYF. CDR3 DNA: TGTGCCAGCAGCTTAATGAGTACAGATACGCAGTATTTT.

There are a few counts of this clone. This chain links TRBV23-1 with TRBJ2-7; 7 nucleotides align to TRBD2. TRBV23-1 is classed as an ORF, of uncertain function. This CDR3 region has 16 residues. V lost 2 bases and J lost 0; bases outside the gene matches: 7. Written as DNA, the CDR3 is TGCGCCAGCAGTCAAAGGGAGGGAGGACCCTCCTACGAGCAGTACTTC. This encodes CASSQREGGPSYEQYF.

This sequence joins TRBV7-2 and TRBJ2-1, with TRBD2 matching 8 bases. Germline V CDR1 and CDR2: SGHTA, FQGNSA. V shed 3 bases, J shed 6 bases, and the junction held 7 bases outside the gene matches. This CDR3 region has 15 residues. CDR3 in DNA: TGTGCCAGCAGCTTTTCGGCCCGGGGGGGCAATGAGCAGTTCTTC. Encoded protein: CASSFSARGGNEQFF.

This chain links TRBV24-1 with TRBJ2-7; 7 bases match TRBD1. The CDR3 has 14 amino acids. The junction had 14 bases not matched to a gene; V was cut back by 4 bases and J by 12 bases. The V gene's germline CDR1 is KGHDR and CDR2 SFDVKD. The CDR3 DNA is TGTGCCACCAGTGACCCAAGACAGGGTCCTCTGTTGTACTTC. It yields the protein CATSDPRQGPLLYF.